A single sample is the source of the 5 T cell receptor beta chains below, sequenced in a study of cytomegalovirus exposure and HLA in healthy donors. Primers: 60 Vbeta forward and 13 Jbeta reverse. The method was immunoSEQ multiplex PCR; TCRdb's version includes in-frame clones alone and lacks a portion of them. The sample has hundreds of thousands of clones, approximately 90% seen once. Material: PBMCs. The receptors were gathered from a woman in her late teens or twenties in good health and CMV-seronegative.

The rearrangement joins TRBV11-1 to TRBJ2-2, with 12 bases fitting TRBD2. This CDR3 spans 17 amino acids. Per the germline V gene, CDR1 is SGHAT and CDR2 is FQDESV (reference sequence). Losses at the gene ends were 5 bases for V and 9 bases for J; bases not matched to a gene: 13. CDR3 bases: TGTGCCAGCAGCCCTAGCGGGGGGGCGCCGCCAAGCCGGGAGCTGTTTTTT. This sequence encodes CASSPSGGAPPSRELFF.

This chain links TRBV9 with TRBJ2-5; TRBD2 agrees at 13 bases. This CDR3 is 18 amino acids long. Trimming at V came to 0 bases and at J to 0 bases, leaving 5 bases not matched to a gene. Germline V gene data show CDR1 as SGDLS and CDR2 as YYNGEE. The CDR3 here is CASSVGTSGGLYQETQYF. The CDR3 DNA sequence: TGTGCCAGCAGCGTAGGGACTAGCGGGGGCCTGTACCAAGAGACCCAGTACTTC. Filled out from reference TRBV9 and TRBJ2-5, the complete variable domain reads DSGVTQTPKHLITATGQRVTLRCSPRSGDLSVYWYQQSLDQGLQFLIQYYNGEERAKGNILERFSAQQFPDLHSELNLSSLELGDSALYFCASSVGTSGGLYQETQYFGPGTRLLVL.

This chain links TRBV14 with TRBJ2-4, with a weak D call TRBD1 (5 bases). V was shortened by 4 bases and J by 12 bases, with 16 bases between the two germline ends. The CDR3 consists of 13 residues. Germline assignment: CDR1 SGHDN and CDR2 FVKESK. The CDR3 spells CASSLGQGMAQYF. For the CDR3, the DNA is TGTGCCAGCAGCCTAGGTCAGGGTATGGCTCAGTACTTC.

This chain uses TRBV5-6 with TRBJ1-4, with a weak D call TRBD1 (5 bases). CDR1 SGHDT and CDR2 YYEEEE come from the germline V gene. The CDR3 spans 16 residues. Trimming pared 2 bases from V and 3 bases from J, leaving 14 bases between. This chain's CDR3 is CASSFRPGRPNEKLFF. The DNA for the CDR3 is TGTGCCAGCAGCTTTCGGCCAGGGCGGCCTAATGAAAAACTGTTTTTT.

This clone was counted between two and nine times. The V call is TRBV5-4, the J call TRBJ1-1, with 7 nucleotides matching TRBD1. The CDR3 runs 16 residues. Germline V gene lookup returns CDR1 SGHNT and CDR2 YYREEE (reference sequence). V was pared by 4 bases and J by 1 base, with 10 bases of the junction left unmatched. In DNA, the CDR3 is TGTGCCAGCAGCAACGGACAAAGGACAGGGAACACTGAAGCTTTCTTT. Encoded protein: CASSNGQRTGNTEAFF.